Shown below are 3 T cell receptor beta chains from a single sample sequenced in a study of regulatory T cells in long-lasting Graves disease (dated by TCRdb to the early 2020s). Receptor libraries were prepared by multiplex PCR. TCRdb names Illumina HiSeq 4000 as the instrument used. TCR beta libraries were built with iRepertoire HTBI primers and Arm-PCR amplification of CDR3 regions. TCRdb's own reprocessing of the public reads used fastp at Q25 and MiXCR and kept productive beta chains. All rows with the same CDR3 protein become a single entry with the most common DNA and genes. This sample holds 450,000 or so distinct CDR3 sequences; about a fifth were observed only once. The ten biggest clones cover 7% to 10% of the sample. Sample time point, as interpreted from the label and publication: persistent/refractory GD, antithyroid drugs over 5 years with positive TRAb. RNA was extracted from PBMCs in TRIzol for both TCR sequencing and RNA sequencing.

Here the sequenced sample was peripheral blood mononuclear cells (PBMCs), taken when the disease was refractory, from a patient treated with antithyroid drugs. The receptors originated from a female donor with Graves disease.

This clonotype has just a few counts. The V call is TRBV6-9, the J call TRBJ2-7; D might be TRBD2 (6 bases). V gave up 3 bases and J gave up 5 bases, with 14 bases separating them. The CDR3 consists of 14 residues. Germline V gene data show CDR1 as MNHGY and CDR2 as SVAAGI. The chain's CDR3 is CASSYGGSPHEQYF. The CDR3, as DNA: TGTGCCAGCAGTTACGGAGGGAGTCCCCACGAGCAGTACTTC.

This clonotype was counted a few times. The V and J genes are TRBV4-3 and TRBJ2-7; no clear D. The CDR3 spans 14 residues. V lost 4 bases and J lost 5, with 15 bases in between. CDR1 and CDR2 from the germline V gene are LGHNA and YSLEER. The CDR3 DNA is TGCGCCAGCAGCCCGTCGGTTAGCACCAACGAGCAGTACTTC. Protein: CASSPSVSTNEQYF.

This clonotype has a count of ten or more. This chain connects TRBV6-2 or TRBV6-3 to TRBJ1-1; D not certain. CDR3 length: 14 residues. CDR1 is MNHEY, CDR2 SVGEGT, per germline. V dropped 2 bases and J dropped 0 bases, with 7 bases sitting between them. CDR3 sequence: CASSYDTMNTEAFF. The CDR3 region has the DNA TGTGCCAGCAGTTACGACACGATGAACACTGAAGCTTTCTTT.